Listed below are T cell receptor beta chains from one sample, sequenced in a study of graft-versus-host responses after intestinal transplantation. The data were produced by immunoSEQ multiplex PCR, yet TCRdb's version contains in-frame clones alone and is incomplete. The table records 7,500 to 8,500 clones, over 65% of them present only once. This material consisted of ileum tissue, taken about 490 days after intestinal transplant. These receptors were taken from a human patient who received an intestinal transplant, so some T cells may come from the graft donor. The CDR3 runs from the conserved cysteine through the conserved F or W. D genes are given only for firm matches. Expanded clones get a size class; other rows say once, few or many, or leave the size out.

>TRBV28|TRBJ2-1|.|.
CASSKSRNEQFF
TGTGCCAGCAGCAAGTCCAGAAATGAGCAGTTCTTC
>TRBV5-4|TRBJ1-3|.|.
CASSYSSGTVDSSGNTIYF
TGTGCCAGCAGTTATTCCTCGGGGACTGTGGACTCCTCTGGAAACACCATATATTTT
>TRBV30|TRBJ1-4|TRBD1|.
CAWSRQGPNEKLFF
TGTGCCTGGAGCCGACAGGGGCCTAATGAAAAACTGTTTTTT
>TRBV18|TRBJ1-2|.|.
CASSAPGANNYGYTF
TGTGCCAGCTCAGCGCCAGGGGCAAACAACTATGGCTACACCTTC
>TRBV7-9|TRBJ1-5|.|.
CASSLNQGPQPQHF
TGTGCCAGCAGCCTAAATCAGGGGCCACAGCCCCAGCATTTT
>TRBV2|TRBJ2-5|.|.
CASRAVWGSQTQYF
TGTGCCAGCAGAGCCGTCTGGGGTAGCCAGACCCAGTACTTC
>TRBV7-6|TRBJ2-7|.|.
CASSLESLGTYEQYF
TGTGCCAGCAGCTTAGAATCGCTAGGAACCTACGAGCAGTACTTC
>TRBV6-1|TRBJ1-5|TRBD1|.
CASKQYRDRVQPQHF
TGTGCCAGCAAACAGTACCGGGACAGGGTTCAGCCCCAGCATTTT
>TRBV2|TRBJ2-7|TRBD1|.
CASSRDSVISYEQYF
TGTGCCAGCAGTCGGGACAGCGTAATTTCCTACGAGCAGTACTTC
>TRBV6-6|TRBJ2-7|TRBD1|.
CASSYSGQGDYEQYF
TGTGCCAGCAGTTACTCTGGACAGGGAGACTACGAGCAGTACTTC
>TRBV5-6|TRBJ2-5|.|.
CASSLGATQETQYF
TGTGCCAGCAGCTTGGGGGCTACACAAGAGACCCAGTACTTC
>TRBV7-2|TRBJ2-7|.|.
CASSFDRGETYEQYF
TGTGCCAGCAGCTTTGATAGGGGGGAGACCTACGAGCAGTACTTC
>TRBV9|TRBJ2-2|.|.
CASSQSPRAGELFF
TGTGCCAGCAGCCAAAGTCCACGAGCCGGGGAGCTGTTTTTT
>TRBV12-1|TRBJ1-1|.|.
CASSIQTGLSAEAFF
TGTGCCAGCAGCATACAGACAGGGCTAAGCGCTGAAGCTTTCTTT
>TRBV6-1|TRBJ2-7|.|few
CASSEPNRRGSYEQYF
TGTGCCAGCAGCGAACCAAACAGGAGGGGTTCCTACGAGCAGTACTTC
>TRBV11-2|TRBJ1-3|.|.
CASSFGTAGNTIYF
TGTGCCAGCAGCTTCGGGACGGCTGGAAACACCATATATTTT
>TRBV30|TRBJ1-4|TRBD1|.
CAGLYRGLNEKLFF
TGTGCCGGCCTCTACAGGGGGCTAAATGAAAAACTGTTTTTT
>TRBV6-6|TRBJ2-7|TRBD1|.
CASPRGPYEQYF
TGTGCCAGCCCCAGGGGGCCCTACGAGCAGTACTTC
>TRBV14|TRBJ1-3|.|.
CASKEGAGNTIYF
TGTGCCAGCAAAGAGGGGGCTGGAAACACCATATATTTT
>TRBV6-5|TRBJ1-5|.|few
CASSYKSDQPQHF
TGTGCCAGCAGTTACAAGTCCGATCAGCCCCAGCATTTT
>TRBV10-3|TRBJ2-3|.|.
CATRGGGRGTDTQYF
TGTGCCACCCGAGGGGGGGGGCGAGGGACAGATACGCAGTATTTT
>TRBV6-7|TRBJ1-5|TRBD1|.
CASRDLQGSAPQHF
TGTGCCAGCAGGGATCTACAGGGGAGCGCGCCCCAGCATTTT